Presented here are 5 T cell receptor beta chains from one specimen sequenced in a study of T cell changes during pregnancy in multiple sclerosis. The table came from immunoSEQ multiplex PCR; TCRdb's copy has only in-frame clones and leaves some out. Of approximately 100,000 clones in the sample, approximately 90% are singletons; the top ten hold 3% to 3.5%. The starting material was peripheral blood, obtained after pregnancy. These receptors were collected from a female donor with multiple sclerosis, enrolled in a pregnancy study.

In DNA form, the CDR3 reads TGTGCCTGGAGTTCTAGGATGGATGGCTACACCTTC. Translation gives CAWSSRMDGYTF. V and J are TRBV30 and TRBJ1-2, with D unclear. The CDR3 is 12 residues long. CDR1 GTSNPN and CDR2 SVGIG come from the germline V gene (reference sequence). Deletions cut 2 bases from V and 6 bases from J, with 10 bases between.

The CDR3 here is CASSLEGGVGNSPLHF. The DNA of the CDR3 is TGCGCCAGCAGCTTGGAAGGGGGAGTGGGGAATTCACCCCTCCACTTT. The chain is built from TRBV5-1 and TRBJ1-6; tentatively, D is TRBD1 (6 bases). The CDR3 length is 16 residues. V lost 0 bases and J 7 bases, leaving 14 bases between the germline ends. Germline lookup yields CDR1 SGHRS and CDR2 YFSETQ.

This clone appeared a single time. The rearrangement uses TRBV9 and TRBJ2-3, with TRBD2 identical over 15 bases. Germline V gene lookup returns CDR1 SGDLS and CDR2 YYNGEE. CDR3 length: 20 residues. V shed 4 bases, J shed 4 bases, and the junction held 16 bases outside the gene matches. Here the CDR3 reads CASSLRTSGGANPFADTQYF. The CDR3 DNA follows: TGTGCCAGCAGCCTACGGACTAGCGGGGGGGCTAATCCCTTCGCAGATACGCAGTATTTT.

The chain joins TRBV7-9 to TRBJ1-5, with TRBD1 identical over 11 bases. V lost 4 bases, J lost 2 bases, and 13 bases stayed unmatched. This CDR3 is 19 amino acids long. CDR1 is SEHNR, CDR2 FQNEAQ, per germline (reference sequence). The CDR3 DNA is TGTGCCAGCAGCTCAGAACCGGGACAGGGGGAAAAGGGCAATCAGCCCCAGCATTTT. Its protein is CASSSEPGQGEKGNQPQHF. Together with reference TRBV7-9 and TRBJ1-5, the CDR3 gives the full variable domain: DTGVSQNPRHKITKRGQNVTFRCDPISEHNRLYWYRQTLGQGPEFLTYFQNEAQLEKSRLLSDRFSAERPKGSFSTLEIQRTEQGDSAMYLCASSSEPGQGEKGNQPQHFGDGTRLSIL.

The J gene is TRBJ1-5, the V gene TRBV27; 7 positions match TRBD1. CDR1 MNHEY and CDR2 SMNVEV come from the germline V gene (reference sequence). After removal of 5 bases from V and 6 bases from J, the junction contained 7 bases not matched to a gene. The CDR3 totals 14 residues. CDR3 sequence (DNA): TGTGCCAGCAGTCCCGGACAGGCGGGTCAGCCCCAGCATTTT. The encoded protein is CASSPGQAGQPQHF.